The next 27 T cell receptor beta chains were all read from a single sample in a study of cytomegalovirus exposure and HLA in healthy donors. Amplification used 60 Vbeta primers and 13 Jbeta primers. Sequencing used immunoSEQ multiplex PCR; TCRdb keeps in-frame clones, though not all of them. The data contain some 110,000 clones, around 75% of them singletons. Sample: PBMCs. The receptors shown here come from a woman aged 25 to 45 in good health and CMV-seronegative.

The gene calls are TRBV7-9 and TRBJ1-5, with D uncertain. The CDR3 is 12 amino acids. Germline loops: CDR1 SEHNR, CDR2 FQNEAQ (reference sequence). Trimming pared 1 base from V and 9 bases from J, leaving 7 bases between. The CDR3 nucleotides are TGTGCCAGCAGCTTAGGGCAAAGGCCCCAGCATTTT. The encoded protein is CASSLGQRPQHF. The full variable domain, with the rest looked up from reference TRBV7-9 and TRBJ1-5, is DTGVSQNPRHKITKRGQNVTFRCDPISEHNRLYWYRQTLGQGPEFLTYFQNEAQLEKSRLLSDRFSAERPKGSFSTLEIQRTEQGDSAMYLCASSLGQRPQHFGDGTRLSIL.

The CDR3 loop is CSVLGSEGYEQYF. For the CDR3, the DNA is TGCAGCGTCCTTGGCTCCGAGGGTTACGAGCAGTACTTC. The chain joins TRBV29-1 to TRBJ2-5; D perhaps matches TRBD2 (5 bases). The tail of the sequence fits TRBJ2-7 better, so the J call may be wrong. Germline loops: CDR1 SQVTM, CDR2 ANQGSEA. The CDR3 consists of 13 residues.

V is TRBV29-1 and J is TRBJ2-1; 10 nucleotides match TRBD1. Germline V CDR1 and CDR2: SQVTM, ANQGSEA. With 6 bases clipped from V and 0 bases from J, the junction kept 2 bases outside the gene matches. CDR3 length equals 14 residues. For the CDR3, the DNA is TGCAGCGTCCGGACAGGGGGCTCCTACAATGAGCAGTTCTTC. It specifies CSVRTGGSYNEQFF.

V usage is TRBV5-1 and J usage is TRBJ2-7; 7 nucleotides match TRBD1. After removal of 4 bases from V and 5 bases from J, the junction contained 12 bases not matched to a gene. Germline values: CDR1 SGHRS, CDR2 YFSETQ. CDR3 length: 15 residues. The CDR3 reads CASSAGGLQSDEQYF. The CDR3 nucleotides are TGCGCCAGCAGCGCAGGGGGTTTGCAATCCGACGAGCAGTACTTC.

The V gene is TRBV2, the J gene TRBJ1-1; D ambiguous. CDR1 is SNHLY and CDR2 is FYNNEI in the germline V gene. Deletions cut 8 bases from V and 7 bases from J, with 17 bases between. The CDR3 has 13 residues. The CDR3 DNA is TGTGCCAGCCACGGACTCTCTGGAGGTGAAGCTTTCTTT. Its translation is CASHGLSGGEAFF.

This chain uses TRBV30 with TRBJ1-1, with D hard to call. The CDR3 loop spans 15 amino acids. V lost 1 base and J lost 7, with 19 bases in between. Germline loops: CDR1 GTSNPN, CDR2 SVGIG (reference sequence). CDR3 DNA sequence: TGTGCCTGGAGTGGAGCGACTATGGCAATGGGTGAAGCTTTCTTT. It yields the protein CAWSGATMAMGEAFF.

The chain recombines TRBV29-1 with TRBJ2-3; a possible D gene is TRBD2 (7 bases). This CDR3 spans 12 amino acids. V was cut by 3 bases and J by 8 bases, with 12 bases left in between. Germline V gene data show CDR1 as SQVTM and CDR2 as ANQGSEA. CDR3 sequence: CSVDRGGGTQYF. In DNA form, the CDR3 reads TGCAGCGTTGACAGGGGAGGGGGTACGCAGTATTTT.

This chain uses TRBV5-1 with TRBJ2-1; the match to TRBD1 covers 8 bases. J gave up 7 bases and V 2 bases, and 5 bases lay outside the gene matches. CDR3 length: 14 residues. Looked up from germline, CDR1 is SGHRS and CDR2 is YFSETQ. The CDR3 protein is CASSLQGVQNEQFF. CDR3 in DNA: TGCGCCAGCAGCTTACAGGGGGTCCAAAATGAGCAGTTCTTC.

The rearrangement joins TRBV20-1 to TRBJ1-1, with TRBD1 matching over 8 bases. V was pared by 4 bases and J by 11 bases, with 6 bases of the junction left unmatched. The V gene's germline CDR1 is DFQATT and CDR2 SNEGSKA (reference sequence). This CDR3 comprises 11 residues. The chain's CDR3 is CSAKRQGWAFF. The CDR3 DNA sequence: TGCAGTGCTAAAAGACAGGGGTGGGCTTTCTTT.

The CDR3 DNA reads as TGCAGCGTCCTAGCCGGGGACAGGCCCGGGGCCCAGTACTTC. Encoded protein: CSVLAGDRPGAQYF. The V gene is TRBV29-1, the J gene TRBJ2-5; 8 nucleotides match TRBD1. The germline gives CDR1 SQVTM, CDR2 ANQGSEA. The CDR3 runs to 14 residues. V shed 6 bases and J 9 bases; nucleotides not matched to a gene: 15.

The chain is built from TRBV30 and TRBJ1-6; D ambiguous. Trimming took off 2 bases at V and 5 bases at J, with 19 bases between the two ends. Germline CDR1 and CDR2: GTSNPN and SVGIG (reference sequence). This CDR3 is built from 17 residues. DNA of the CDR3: TGTGCCTGGAGTTGGGCCGGCCGAAAGCCTAATAATTCACCCCTCCACTTT. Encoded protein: CAWSWAGRKPNNSPLHF.

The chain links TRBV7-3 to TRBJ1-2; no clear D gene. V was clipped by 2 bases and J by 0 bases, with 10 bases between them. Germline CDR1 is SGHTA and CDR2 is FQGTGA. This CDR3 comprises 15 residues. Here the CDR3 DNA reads TGTGCCAGCAGCTTAGAGGGAACCTCTAACTATGGCTACACCTTC. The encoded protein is CASSLEGTSNYGYTF.

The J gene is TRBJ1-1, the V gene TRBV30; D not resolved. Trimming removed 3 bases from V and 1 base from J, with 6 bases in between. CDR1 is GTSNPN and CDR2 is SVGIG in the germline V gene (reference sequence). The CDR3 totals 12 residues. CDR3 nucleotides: TGTGCCTGGAGACCCAGGAACACTGAAGCTTTCTTT. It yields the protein CAWRPRNTEAFF.

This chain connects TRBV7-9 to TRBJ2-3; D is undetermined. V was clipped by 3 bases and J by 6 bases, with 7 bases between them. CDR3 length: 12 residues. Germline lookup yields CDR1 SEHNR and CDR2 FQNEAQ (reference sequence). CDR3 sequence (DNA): TGTGCCAGCAGCTTTAATGTGGATACGCAGTATTTT. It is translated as CASSFNVDTQYF.

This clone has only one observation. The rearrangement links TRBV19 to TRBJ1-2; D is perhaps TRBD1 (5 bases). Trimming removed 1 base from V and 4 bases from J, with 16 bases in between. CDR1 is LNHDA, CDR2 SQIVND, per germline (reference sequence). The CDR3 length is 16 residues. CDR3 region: CASSIVLGTGSYGYTF. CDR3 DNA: TGTGCCAGTAGTATAGTCCTTGGGACCGGGAGCTATGGCTACACCTTC.

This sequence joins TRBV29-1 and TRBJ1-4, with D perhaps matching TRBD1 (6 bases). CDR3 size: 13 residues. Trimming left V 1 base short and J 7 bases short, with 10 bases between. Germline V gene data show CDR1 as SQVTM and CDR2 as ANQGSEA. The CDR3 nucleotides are TGCAGCGTTGAAGGGGGGGGCAGTGAAAAACTGTTTTTT. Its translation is CSVEGGGSEKLFF.

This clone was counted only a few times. Here the CDR3 DNA reads TGTGCCAGCAGCATCGTTTCTAACTATGGCTACACCTTC. Protein sequence: CASSIVSNYGYTF. J is TRBJ1-2 and V is TRBV14; D is uncertain. Germline V gives CDR1 SGHDN, CDR2 FVKESK. Trimming removed 5 bases from V and 0 bases from J, with 7 bases in between. This CDR3 is 13 amino acids long.

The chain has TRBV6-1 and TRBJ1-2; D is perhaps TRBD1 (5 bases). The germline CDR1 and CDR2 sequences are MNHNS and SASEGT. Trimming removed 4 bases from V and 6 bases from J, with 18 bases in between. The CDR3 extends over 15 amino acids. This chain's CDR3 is CASSAPLRGVDGYTF. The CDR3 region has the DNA TGTGCCAGCAGTGCGCCCCTTCGGGGGGTGGATGGCTACACCTTC.

As DNA, the CDR3 is TGTGCCAGCAGCTTCCGGGGAAGCAATCAGCCCCAGCATTTT. Its protein is CASSFRGSNQPQHF. The rearrangement uses TRBV5-4 and TRBJ1-5; D remains ambiguous. Germline V CDR1 and CDR2: SGHNT, YYREEE (reference sequence). The V end was cut by 2 bases, the J end by 1 base, with 7 bases between. The CDR3 is 14 residues long.

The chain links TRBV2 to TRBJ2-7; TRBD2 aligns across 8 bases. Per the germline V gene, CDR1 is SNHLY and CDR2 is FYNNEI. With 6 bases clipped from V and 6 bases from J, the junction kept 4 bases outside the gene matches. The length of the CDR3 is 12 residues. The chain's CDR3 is CASSLTSGEQYF. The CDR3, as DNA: TGTGCCAGCAGCCTTACTAGCGGCGAGCAGTACTTC.

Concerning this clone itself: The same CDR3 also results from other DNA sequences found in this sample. The CDR3 region is CASSFEGATEAFF. CDR3 sequence (DNA): TGCGCCAGCAGCTTTGAGGGGGCCACTGAAGCTTTCTTT. The V gene is TRBV5-1, the J gene TRBJ1-1; 7 nucleotides match TRBD1. This CDR3 spans 13 amino acids. Germline CDR1 reads SGHRS; CDR2 reads YFSETQ. Trimming removed 2 bases from V and 4 bases from J; junction bases left unmatched: 2.

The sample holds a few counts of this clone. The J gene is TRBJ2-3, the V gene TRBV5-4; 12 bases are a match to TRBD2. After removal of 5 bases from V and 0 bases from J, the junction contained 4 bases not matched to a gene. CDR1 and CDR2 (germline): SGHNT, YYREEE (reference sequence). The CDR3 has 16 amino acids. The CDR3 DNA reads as TGTGCCAGCAGACAAGGACTAGCGGGGAGCACAGATACGCAGTATTTT. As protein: CASRQGLAGSTDTQYF.

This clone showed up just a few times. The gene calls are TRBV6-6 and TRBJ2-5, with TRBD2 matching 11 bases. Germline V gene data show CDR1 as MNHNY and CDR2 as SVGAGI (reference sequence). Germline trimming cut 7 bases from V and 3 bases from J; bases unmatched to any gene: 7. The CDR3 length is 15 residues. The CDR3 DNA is TGTGCCAGCACCTACGAGGGACTAGCGGAAGAGACCCAGTACTTC. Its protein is CASTYEGLAEETQYF.

Here the CDR3 DNA reads TGTGCCAGCAGTTTTGACGGGGACACTGAAGCTTTCTTT. This codes for CASSFDGDTEAFF. The chain links TRBV6-1 to TRBJ1-1, with no clear D. This CDR3 spans 13 amino acids. The germline gives CDR1 MNHNS, CDR2 SASEGT. V dropped 5 bases and J dropped 3 bases, with 10 bases sitting between them.

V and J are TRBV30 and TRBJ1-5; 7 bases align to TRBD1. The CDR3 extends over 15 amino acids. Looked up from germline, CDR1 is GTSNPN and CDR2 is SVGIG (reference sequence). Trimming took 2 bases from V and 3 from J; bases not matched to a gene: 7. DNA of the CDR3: TGTGCCTGGAGTAGACCGGGACAGTACAATCAGCCCCAGCATTTT. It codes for CAWSRPGQYNQPQHF.

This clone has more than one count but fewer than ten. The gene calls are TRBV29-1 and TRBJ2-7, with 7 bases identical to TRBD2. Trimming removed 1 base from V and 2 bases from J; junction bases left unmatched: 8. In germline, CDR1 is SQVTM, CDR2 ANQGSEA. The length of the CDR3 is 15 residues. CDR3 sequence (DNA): TGCAGCGTTGAAGTGGCGGGAGATATGACCTACGAGCAGTACTTC. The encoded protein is CSVEVAGDMTYEQYF.

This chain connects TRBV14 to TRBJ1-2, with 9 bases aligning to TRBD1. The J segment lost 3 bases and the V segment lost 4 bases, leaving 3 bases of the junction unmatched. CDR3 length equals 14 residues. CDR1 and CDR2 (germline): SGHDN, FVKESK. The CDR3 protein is CASSPGQGYYGYTF. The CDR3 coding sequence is TGTGCCAGCAGCCCCGGACAGGGGTACTATGGCTACACCTTC.